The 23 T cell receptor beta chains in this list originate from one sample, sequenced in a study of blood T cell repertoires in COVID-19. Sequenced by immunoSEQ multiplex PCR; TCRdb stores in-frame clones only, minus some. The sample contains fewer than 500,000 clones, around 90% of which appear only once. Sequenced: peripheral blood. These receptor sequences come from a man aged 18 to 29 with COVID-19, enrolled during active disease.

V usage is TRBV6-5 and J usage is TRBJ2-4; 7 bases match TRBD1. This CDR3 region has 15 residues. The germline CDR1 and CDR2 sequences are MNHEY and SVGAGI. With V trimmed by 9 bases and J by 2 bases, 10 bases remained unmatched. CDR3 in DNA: TGTGCCAGTGGAAGGGGGCTGGCAACCAAAAACATTCAGTACTTC. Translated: CASGRGLATKNIQYF.

The CDR3 DNA follows: TGTGCCAGCAGCCCCACCGGGACTGGCCCTAAGGAGCAGTTCTTC. Translating gives CASSPTGTGPKEQFF. This sequence joins TRBV6-5 and TRBJ2-1; a possible D gene is TRBD2 (6 bases). With 6 bases removed from V and 10 bases from J, the gap between germline ends came to 22 bases. CDR3 size: 15 residues. Germline V gene sequence: CDR1 MNHEY, CDR2 SVGAGI.

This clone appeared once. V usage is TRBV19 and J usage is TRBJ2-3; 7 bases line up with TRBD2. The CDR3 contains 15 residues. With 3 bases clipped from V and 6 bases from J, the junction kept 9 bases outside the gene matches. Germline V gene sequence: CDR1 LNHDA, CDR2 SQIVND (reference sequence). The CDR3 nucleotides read TGTGCCAGTAGTATTAGCGGGTTTGATTTTGATACGCAGTATTTT. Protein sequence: CASSISGFDFDTQYF.

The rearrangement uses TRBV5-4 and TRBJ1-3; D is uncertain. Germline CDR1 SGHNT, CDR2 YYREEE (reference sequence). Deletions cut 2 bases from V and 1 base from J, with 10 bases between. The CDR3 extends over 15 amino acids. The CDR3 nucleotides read TGTGCCAGCAGCTTAGGGAGCGGATCTGGAAACACCATATATTTT. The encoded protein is CASSLGSGSGNTIYF.

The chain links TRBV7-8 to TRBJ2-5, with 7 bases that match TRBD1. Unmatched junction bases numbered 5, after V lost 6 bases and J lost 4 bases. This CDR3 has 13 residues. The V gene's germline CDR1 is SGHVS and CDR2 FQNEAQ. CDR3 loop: CASRLTGTETQYF. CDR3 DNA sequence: TGTGCCAGCAGATTGACAGGGACAGAGACCCAGTACTTC.

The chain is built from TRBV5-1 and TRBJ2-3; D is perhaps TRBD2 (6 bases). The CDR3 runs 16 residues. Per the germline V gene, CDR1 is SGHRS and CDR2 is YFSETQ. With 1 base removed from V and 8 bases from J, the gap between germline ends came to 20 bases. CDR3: CASSLTRDVGRGTQYF. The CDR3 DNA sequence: TGCGCCAGCAGCTTGACCCGGGACGTCGGGCGGGGTACGCAGTATTTT.

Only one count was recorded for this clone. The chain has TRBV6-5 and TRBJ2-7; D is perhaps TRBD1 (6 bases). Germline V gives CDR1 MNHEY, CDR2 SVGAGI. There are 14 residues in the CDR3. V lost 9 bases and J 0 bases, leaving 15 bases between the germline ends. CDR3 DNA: TGTGCCAGTCTATCTAGAGGGGGCTCCTACGAGCAGTACTTC. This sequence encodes CASLSRGGSYEQYF.

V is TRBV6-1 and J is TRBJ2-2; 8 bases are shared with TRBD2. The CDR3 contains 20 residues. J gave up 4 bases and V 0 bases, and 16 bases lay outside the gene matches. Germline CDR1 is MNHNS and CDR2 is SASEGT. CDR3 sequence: CASSEAKASGSLIGTGELFF. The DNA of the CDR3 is TGTGCCAGCAGTGAAGCGAAGGCGAGCGGGAGCCTGATTGGCACCGGGGAGCTGTTTTTT.

CDR3 amino acids: CASSPLAGSYEQYF. DNA for the CDR3: TGTGCCAGCAGCCCACTAGCGGGTTCCTACGAGCAGTACTTC. The chain links TRBV5-6 to TRBJ2-7; TRBD2 matches at 9 bases. The length of the CDR3 is 14 residues. V lost 4 bases, J lost 1 base, and 3 bases stayed unmatched. Germline loops: CDR1 SGHDT, CDR2 YYEEEE.

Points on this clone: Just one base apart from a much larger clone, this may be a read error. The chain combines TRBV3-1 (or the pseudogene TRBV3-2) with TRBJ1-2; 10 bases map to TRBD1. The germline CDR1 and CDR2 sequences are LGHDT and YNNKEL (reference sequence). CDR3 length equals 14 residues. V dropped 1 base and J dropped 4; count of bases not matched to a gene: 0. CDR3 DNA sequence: TGTGCCAGCAGCCAAGGGACAGGGGGCTATGGCTACACCTTC. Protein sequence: CASSQGTGGYGYTF.

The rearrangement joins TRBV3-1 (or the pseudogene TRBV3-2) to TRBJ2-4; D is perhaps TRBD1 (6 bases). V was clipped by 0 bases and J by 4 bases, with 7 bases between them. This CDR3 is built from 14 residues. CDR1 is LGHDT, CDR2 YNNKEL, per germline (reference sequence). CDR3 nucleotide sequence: TGTGCCAGCAGCCAAGAACAGGGAAAAAACATTCAGTACTTC. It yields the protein CASSQEQGKNIQYF.

Here the CDR3 DNA reads TGTGCCAGCAGCTTAGCGCTGGGACAGGGAAGCAATCAGCCCCAGCATTTT. Its protein is CASSLALGQGSNQPQHF. The chain couples TRBV7-9 to TRBJ1-5; 9 bases match TRBD1. Germline loops: CDR1 SEHNR, CDR2 FQNEAQ (reference sequence). Trimming at V came to 0 bases and at J to 1 base, leaving 4 bases not matched to a gene. This CDR3 is built from 17 residues.

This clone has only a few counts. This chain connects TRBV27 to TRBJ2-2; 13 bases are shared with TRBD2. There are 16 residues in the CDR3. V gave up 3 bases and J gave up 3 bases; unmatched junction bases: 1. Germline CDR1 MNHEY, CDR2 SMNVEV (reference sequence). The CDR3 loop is CASSFGTSGDTGELFF. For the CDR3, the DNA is TGTGCCAGCAGTTTCGGGACTAGCGGGGACACCGGGGAGCTGTTTTTT.

In DNA form, the CDR3 reads TGTGCCAGCAGCCCACCTTATACTCATACGCAGTATTTT. This translates into CASSPPYTHTQYF. The chain carries TRBV9 and TRBJ2-3; D call uncertain. CDR1 and CDR2 from the germline V gene are SGDLS and YYNGEE. V lost 4 bases and J 7 bases, leaving 13 bases between the germline ends. The CDR3 length is 13 residues.

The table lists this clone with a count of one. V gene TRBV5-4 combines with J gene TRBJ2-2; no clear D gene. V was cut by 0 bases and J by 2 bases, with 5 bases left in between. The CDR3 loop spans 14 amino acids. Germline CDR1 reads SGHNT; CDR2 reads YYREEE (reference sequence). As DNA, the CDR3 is TGTGCCAGCAGCTTGGACTCAAACACCGGGGAGCTGTTTTTT. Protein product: CASSLDSNTGELFF. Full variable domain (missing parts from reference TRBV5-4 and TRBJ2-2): ETGVTQSPTHLIKTRGQQVTLRCSSQSGHNTVSWYQQALGQGPQFIFQYYREEENGRGNFPPRFSGLQFPNYSSELNVNALELDDSALYLCASSLDSNTGELFFGEGSRLTVL.

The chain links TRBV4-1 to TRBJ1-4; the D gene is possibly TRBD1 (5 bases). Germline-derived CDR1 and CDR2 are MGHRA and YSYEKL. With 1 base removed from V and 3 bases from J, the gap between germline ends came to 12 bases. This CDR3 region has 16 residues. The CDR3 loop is CASSQVAGPSNEKLFF. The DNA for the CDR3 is TGCGCCAGCAGCCAAGTTGCGGGGCCTTCTAATGAAAAACTGTTTTTT.

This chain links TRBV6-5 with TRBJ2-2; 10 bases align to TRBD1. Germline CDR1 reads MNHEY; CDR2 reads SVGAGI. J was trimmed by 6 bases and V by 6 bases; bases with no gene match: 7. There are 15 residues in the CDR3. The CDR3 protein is CASSADRGVAGELFF. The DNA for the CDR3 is TGTGCCAGCAGCGCGGACAGGGGGGTAGCCGGGGAGCTGTTTTTT.

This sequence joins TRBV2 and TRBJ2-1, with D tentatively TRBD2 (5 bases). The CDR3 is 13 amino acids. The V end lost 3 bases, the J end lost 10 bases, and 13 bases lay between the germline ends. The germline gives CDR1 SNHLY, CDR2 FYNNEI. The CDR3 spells CASSDGGQREQFF. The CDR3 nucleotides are TGTGCCAGCAGTGATGGAGGCCAGCGGGAGCAGTTCTTC.

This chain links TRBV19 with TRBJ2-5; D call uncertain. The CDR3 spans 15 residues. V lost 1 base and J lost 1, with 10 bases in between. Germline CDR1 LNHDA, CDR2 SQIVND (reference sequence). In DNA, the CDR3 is TGTGCCAGTAGTATAGGCGGAACACTCCAAGAGACCCAGTACTTC. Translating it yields CASSIGGTLQETQYF.

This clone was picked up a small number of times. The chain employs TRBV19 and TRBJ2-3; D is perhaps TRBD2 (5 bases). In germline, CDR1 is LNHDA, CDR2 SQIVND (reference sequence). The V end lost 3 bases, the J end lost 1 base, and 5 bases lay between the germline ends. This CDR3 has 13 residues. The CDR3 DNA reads TGTGCCAGTAGTATGCGGGGCACAGATACGCAGTATTTT. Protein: CASSMRGTDTQYF.

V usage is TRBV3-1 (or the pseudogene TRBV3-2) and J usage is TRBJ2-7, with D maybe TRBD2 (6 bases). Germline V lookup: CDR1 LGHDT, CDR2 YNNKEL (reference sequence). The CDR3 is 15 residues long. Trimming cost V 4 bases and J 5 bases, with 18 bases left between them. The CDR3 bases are TGTGCCAGCAGCCGTACCCCGGGACTTCAGGACGAGCAGTACTTC. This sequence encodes CASSRTPGLQDEQYF.

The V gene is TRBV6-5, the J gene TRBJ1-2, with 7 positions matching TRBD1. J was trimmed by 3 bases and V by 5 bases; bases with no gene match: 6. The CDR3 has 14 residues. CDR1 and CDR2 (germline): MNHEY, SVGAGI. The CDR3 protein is CASSMTGLDYGYTF. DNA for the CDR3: TGTGCCAGCAGTATGACAGGGTTGGACTATGGCTACACCTTC.

The CDR3 DNA sequence: TGTGCCAGCAGCCGTAGGGGACAGTCCTACGAGCAGTACTTC. It encodes CASSRRGQSYEQYF. The V gene is TRBV5-4, the J gene TRBJ2-7; TRBD1 agrees at 7 bases. The CDR3 extends over 14 amino acids. J was trimmed by 1 base and V by 4 bases; bases with no gene match: 5. Germline V gene sequence: CDR1 SGHNT, CDR2 YYREEE (reference sequence).